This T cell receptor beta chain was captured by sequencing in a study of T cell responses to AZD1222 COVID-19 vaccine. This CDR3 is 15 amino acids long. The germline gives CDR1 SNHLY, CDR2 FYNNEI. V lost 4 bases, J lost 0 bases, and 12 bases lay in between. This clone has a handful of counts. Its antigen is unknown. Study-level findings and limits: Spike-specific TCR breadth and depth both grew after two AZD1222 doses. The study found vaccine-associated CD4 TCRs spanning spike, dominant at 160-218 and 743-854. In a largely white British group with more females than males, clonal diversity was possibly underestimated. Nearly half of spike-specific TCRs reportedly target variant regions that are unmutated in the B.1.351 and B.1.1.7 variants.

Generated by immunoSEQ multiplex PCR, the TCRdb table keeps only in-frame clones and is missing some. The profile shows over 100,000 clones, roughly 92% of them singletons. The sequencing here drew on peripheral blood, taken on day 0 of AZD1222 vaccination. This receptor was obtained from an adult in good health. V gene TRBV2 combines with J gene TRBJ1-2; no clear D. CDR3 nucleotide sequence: TGTGCCAGCAGTGGTTTGAGGGCGTCTAACTATGGCTACACCTTC. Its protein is CASSGLRASNYGYTF.